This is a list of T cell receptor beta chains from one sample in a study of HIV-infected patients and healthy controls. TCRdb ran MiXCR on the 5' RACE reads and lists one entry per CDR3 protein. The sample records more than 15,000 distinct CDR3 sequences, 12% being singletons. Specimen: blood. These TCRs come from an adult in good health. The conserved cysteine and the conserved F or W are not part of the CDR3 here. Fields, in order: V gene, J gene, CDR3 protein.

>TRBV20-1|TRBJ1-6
SAWGTSNSPLH
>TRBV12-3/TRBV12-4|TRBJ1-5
ASSLGGHQPQH
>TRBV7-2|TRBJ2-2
ASSLFQGDTGELF
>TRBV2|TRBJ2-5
ASMRTFQETQY
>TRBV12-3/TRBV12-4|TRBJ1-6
ASSYGYNSPLH
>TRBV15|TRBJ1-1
ATSRDLGAEAF
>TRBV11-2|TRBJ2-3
ASTPRYTDTQY
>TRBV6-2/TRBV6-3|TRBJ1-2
ASRDTDGGYT
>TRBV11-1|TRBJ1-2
ASSFVSNYGYT
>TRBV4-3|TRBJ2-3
ASSQVLGMAGDTDTQY
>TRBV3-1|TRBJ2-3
ASSRGGGVGRDTQY
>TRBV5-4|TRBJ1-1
ASSSPGVRRTEAF
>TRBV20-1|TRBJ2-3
SARAGTSGGGLTDTQY
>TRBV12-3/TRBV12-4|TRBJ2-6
ASSQGAGANVLT
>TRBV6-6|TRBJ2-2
ASSFNPGQDTGELF
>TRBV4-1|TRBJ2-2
ASSLERQIPGELF
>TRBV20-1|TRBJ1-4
SVLRSTNEKLF
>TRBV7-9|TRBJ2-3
ASRVGLAGTDTQY
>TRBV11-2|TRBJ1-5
ASSPGTWESNQPQH
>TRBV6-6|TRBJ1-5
ASRDRDNQPQH
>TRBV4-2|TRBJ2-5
ASSQERGGEETQY
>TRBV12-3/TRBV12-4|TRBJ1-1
ASSFKVMNTEAF
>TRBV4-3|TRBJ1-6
ASSQARSGPINSPLH
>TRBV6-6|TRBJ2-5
ASTNGETQY